This T cell receptor (beta chain) was retrieved from a study of blood T cells in healthy people across ages. For this clonotype: Relative to the germline gene, one junction end is altered; a read error may explain this.

Using a J-beta primer mix together with a sample-barcoded 5' primer, a second PCR was run for about 7 to 12 cycles. Using its own MiXCR run on the 5' RACE reads, TCRdb lists one record per CDR3 protein. The table includes fewer than 900,000 distinct CDR3 sequences, approximately 35% detected once. Sample: blood. The receptor comes from a young man in good health.

The CDR3 sequence is CASSPLPGTSGTQTNYGCTF. CDR3 in DNA: TGCGCCAGCAGCCCTTTACCAGGGACTTCCGGGACGCAAACTAACTATGGCTGCACCTTC. This chain uses TRBV4-1 with TRBJ1-2; the D gene is possibly TRBD1 (5 bases). Germline-derived CDR1 and CDR2 are MGHRA and YSYEKL. This CDR3 comprises 20 residues.